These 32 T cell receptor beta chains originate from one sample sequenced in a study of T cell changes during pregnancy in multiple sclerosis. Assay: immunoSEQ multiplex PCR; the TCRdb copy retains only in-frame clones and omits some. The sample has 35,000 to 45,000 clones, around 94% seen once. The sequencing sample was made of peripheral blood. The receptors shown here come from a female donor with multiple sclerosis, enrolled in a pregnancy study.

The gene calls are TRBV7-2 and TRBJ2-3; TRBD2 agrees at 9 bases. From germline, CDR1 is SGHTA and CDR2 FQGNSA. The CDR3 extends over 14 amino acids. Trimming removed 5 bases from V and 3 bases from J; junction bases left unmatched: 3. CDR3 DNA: TGTGCCAGCAGCGTAAGCGGGAGGACAGATACGCAGTATTTT. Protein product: CASSVSGRTDTQYF.

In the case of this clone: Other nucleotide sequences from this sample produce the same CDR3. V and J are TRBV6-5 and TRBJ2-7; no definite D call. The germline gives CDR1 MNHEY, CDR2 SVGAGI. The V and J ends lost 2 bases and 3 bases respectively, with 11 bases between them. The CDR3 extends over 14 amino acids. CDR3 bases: TGTGCCAGCAGTTACCAAGGGAAAGGCTACGAGCAGTACTTC. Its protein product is CASSYQGKGYEQYF.

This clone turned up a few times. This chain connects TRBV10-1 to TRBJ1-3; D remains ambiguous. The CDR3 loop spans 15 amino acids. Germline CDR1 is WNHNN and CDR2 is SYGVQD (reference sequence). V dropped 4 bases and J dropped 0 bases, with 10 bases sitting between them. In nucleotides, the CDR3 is TGCGCCAGCAGTGGTGCGGGAAACTCTGGAAACACCATATATTTT. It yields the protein CASSGAGNSGNTIYF.

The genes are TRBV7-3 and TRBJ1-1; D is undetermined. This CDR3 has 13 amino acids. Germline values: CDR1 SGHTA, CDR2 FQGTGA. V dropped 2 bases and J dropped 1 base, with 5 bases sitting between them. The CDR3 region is CASSLSQNTEAFF. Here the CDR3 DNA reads TGTGCCAGCAGCTTATCACAGAACACTGAAGCTTTCTTT.

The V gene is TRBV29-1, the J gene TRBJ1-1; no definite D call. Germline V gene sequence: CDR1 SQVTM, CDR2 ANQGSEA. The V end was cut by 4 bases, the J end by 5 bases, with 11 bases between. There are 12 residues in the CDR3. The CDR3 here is CSVAARGTEAFF. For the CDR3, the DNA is TGCAGCGTTGCGGCGAGAGGTACTGAAGCTTTCTTT. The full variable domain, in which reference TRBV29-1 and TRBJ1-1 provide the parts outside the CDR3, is SAVISQKPSRDICQRGTSLTIQCQVDSQVTMMFWYRQQPGQSLTLIATANQGSEATYESGFVIDKFPISRPNLTFSTLTVSNMSPEDSSIYLCSVAARGTEAFFGQGTRLTVV.

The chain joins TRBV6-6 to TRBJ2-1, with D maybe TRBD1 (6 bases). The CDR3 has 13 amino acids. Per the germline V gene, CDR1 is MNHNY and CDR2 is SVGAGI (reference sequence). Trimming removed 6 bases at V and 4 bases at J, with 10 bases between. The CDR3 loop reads CASSPQGYNEQFF. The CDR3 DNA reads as TGTGCCAGCAGCCCCCAGGGGTACAATGAGCAGTTCTTC.

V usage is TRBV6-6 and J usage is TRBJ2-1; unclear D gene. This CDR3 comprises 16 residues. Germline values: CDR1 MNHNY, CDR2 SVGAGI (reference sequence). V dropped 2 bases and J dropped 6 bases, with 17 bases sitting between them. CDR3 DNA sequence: TGTGCCAGCAGTTACCCTTCATTTACCACACTCAATGAGCAGTTCTTC. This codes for CASSYPSFTTLNEQFF.

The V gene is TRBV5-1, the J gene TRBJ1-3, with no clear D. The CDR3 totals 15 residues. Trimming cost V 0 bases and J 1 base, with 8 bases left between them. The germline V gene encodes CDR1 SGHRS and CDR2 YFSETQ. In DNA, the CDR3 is TGCGCCAGCAGCTTGGAACCGGGGTCTGGAAACACCATATATTTT. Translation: CASSLEPGSGNTIYF.

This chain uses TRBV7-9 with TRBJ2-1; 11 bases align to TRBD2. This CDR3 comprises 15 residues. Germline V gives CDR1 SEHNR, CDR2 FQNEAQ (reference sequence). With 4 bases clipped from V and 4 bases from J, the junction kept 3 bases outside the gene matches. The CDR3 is CASSSRLAGYNEQFF. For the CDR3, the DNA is TGTGCCAGCAGCTCCCGACTAGCGGGGTACAATGAGCAGTTCTTC.

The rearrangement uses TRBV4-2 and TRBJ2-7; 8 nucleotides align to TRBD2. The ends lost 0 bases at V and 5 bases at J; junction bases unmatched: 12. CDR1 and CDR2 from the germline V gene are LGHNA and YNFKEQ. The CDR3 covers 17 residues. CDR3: CASSQEVFPGGPHEQYF. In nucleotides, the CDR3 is TGTGCCAGCAGCCAAGAGGTTTTCCCGGGAGGGCCTCACGAGCAGTACTTC.

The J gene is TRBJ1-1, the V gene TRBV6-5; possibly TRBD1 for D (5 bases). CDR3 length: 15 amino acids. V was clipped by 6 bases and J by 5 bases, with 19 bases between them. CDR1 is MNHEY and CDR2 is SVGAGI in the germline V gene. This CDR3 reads CASSHAGRGWTEAFF. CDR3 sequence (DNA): TGTGCCAGCAGCCACGCGGGGAGGGGATGGACTGAAGCTTTCTTT.

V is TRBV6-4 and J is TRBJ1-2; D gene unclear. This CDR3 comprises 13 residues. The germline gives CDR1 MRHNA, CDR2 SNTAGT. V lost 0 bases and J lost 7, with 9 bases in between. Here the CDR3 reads CASSDSTIGGYTF. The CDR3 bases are TGTGCCAGCAGTGACTCGACAATAGGTGGCTACACCTTC.

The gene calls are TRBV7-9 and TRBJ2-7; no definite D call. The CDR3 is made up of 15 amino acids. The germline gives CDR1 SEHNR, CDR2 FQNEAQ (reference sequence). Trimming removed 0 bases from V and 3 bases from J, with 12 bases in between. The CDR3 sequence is CASSLAQRINYEQYF. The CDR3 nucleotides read TGTGCCAGCAGCTTAGCACAACGGATTAACTACGAGCAGTACTTC.

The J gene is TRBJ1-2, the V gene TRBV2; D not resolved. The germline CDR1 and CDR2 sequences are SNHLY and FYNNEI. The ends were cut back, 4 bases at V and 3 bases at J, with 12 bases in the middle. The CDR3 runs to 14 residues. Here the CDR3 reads CASSVGRIYYGYTF. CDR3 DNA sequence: TGTGCCAGCAGTGTCGGCAGGATTTACTATGGCTACACCTTC.

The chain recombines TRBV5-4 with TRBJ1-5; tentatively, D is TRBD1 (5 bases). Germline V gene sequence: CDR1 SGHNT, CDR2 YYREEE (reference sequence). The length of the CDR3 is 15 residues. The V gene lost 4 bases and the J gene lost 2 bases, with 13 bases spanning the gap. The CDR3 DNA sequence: TGTGCCAGCAGCGATCAGGGCGTCGGCAATCAGCCCCAGCATTTT. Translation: CASSDQGVGNQPQHF.

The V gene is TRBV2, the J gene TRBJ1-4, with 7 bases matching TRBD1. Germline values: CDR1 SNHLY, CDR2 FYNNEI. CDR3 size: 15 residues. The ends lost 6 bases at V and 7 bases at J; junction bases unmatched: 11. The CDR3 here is CASSSSTGFLEKLFF. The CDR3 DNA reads TGTGCCAGCAGCTCTTCGACAGGGTTTCTTGAAAAACTGTTTTTT. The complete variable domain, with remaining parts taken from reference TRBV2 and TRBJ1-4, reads EPEVTQTPSHQVTQMGQEVILRCVPISNHLYFYWYRQILGQKVEFLVSFYNNEISEKSEIFDDQFSVERPDGSNFTLKIRSTKLEDSAMYFCASSSSTGFLEKLFFGSGTQLSVL.

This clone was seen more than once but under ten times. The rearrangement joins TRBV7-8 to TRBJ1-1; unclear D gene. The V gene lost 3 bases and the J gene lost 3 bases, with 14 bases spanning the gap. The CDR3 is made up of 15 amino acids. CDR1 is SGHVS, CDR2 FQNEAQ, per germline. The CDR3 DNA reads TGTGCCAGCAGCTTGCGAGAAAGTCGGGACACTGAAGCTTTCTTT. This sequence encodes CASSLRESRDTEAFF.

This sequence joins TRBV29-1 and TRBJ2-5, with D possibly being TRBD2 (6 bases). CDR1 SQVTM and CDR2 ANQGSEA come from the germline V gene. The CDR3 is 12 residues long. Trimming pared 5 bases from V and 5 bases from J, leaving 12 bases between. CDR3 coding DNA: TGCAGCGTTATGGAGGGGTTGGAGACCCAGTACTTC. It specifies CSVMEGLETQYF.

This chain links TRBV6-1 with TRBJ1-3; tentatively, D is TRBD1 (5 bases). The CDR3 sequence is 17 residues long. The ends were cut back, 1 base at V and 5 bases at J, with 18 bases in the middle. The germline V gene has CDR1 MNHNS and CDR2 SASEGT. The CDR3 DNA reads TGTGCCAGCAGTGAAGGGTCTAACAGGTGGAATAGAAACACCATATATTTT. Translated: CASSEGSNRWNRNTIYF.

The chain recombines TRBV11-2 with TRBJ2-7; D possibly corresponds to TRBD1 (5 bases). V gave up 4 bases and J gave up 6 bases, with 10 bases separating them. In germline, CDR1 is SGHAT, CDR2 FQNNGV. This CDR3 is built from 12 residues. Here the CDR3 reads CASSYPGREQYF. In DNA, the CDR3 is TGTGCCAGCAGCTACCCAGGGCGCGAGCAGTACTTC.

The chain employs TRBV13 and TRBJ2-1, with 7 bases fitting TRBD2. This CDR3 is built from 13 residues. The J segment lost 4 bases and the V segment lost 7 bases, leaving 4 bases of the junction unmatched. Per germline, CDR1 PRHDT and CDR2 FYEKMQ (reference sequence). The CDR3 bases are TGTGCCAGCATGGCGGGGGAATACAATGAGCAGTTCTTC. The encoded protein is CASMAGEYNEQFF.

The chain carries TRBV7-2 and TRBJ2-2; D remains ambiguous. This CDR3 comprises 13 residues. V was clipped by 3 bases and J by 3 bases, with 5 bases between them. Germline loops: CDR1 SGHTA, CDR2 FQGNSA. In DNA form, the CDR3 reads TGTGCCAGCAGCTTTCTCGACACCGGGGAGCTGTTTTTT. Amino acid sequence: CASSFLDTGELFF.

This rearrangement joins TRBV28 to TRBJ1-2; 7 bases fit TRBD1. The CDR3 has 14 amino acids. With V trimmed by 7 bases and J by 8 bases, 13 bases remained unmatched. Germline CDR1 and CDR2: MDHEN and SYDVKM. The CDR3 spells CASNRQGVSGGYTF. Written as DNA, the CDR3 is TGTGCCAGCAATAGACAGGGAGTGAGTGGAGGCTACACCTTC.

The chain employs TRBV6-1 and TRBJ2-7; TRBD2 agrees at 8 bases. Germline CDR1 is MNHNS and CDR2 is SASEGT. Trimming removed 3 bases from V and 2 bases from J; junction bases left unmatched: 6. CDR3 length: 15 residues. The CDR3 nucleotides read TGTGCCAGCAGTGAGGTAGCGGGGAGTACCTACGAGCAGTACTTC. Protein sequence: CASSEVAGSTYEQYF.

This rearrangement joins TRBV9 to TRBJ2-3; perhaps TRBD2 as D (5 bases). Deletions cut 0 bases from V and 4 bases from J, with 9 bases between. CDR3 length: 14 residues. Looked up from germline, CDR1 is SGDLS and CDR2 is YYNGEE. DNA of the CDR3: TGTGCCAGCAGCGTAGCGGGAACGGCAGATACGCAGTATTTT. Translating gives CASSVAGTADTQYF.

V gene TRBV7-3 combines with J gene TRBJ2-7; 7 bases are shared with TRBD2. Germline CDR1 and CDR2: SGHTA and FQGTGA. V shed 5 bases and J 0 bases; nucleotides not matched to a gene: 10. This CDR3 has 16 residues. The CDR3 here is CASSPGLVGSSYEQYF. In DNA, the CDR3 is TGTGCCAGCAGCCCAGGACTAGTCGGGAGCTCCTACGAGCAGTACTTC.

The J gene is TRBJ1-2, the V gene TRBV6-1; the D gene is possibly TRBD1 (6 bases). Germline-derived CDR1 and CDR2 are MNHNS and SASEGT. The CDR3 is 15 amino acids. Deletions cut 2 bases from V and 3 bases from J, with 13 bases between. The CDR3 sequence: CASSEMGGADYGYTF. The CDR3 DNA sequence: TGTGCCAGCAGTGAAATGGGGGGCGCGGACTATGGCTACACCTTC.

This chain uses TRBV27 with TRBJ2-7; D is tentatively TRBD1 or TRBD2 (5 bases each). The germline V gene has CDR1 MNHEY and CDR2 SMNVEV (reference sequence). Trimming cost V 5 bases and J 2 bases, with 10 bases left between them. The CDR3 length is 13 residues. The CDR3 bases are TGTGCCAGCAGTACCGGGACCACCTACGAGCAGTACTTC. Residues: CASSTGTTYEQYF.

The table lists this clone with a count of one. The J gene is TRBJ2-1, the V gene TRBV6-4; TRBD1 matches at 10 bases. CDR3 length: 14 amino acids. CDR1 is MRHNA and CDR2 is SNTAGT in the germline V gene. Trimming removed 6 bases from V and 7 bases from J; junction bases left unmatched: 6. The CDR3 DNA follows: TGTGCCAGCAGACCGGGACAGGGGTTTAATGAGCAGTTCTTC. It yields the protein CASRPGQGFNEQFF.

CDR3 bases: TGTGCCAGCTCACCGGGACAGGGCAAAGGGGAGAACACTGAAGCTTTCTTT. It is translated as CASSPGQGKGENTEAFF. The gene calls are TRBV18 and TRBJ1-1, with TRBD1 identical over 9 bases. The CDR3 runs to 17 residues. The germline CDR1 and CDR2 sequences are KGHSH and LQKENI. V lost 3 bases to trimming and J lost 1 base; unmatched junction nucleotides: 9.

CDR3 in amino acids: CASSGLASGSHNEQFF. The CDR3 DNA follows: TGTGCCAGTAGTGGATTGGCTAGCGGGAGCCACAATGAGCAGTTCTTC. The chain uses TRBV19 and TRBJ2-1; 10 nucleotides line up with TRBD2. The junction had 9 bases not matched to a gene; V was cut back by 5 bases and J by 5 bases. The CDR3 length is 16 residues. The germline V gene encodes CDR1 LNHDA and CDR2 SQIVND (reference sequence).

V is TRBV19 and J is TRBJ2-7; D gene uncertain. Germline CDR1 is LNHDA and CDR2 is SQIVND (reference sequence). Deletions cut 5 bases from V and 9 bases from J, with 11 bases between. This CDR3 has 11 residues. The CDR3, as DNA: TGTGCCAGTAGTTCGCAGGACCGGCAGTACTTC. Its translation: CASSSQDRQYF.